The text below deals with one T cell receptor (beta chain). Its antigen is still unknown. One base away there is no much larger clone; base qualities are not given. Collaborating institutions collected whole blood in K2EDTA tubes following their own protocols. Collaborator samples were shipped for TCRbeta analysis as frozen whole blood, isolated PBMCs, or DNA extracted from either sample type. The data derive from a study of blood T cell repertoires in COVID-19 (dated by TCRdb to about 2020). About the full investigation: Collaborator samples came from the United States, Italy and Spain and covered acute and convalescent phases of COVID-19. The material from the prospective study consisted of cDNA or gDNA derived from T cells, B-cell-depleted T cells, or PBMCs. Deeply sampled blood TCRbeta repertoires from subjects exposed to, actively infected with, or recovered from COVID-19 were included in the dataset. The repertoires were made available in a free public database intended to serve as a resource for research on the immune response to SARS-CoV-2. The samples were drawn from the first 160 participants of the ongoing ImmuneRACE study and from over a thousand subjects provided by 6 global collaborators. Nearly every sample came with metadata listing a de-identified subject ID, COVID-19 status, age in years and sex. Where HLA class I and class II types were available, the types were taken from metadata supplied by the sample provider, not from assay-based typing. Results the study describes overall, beyond this receptor: Clinical and demographic metadata were provided uncurated, with the amount varying by source and participant.

The germline V gene encodes CDR1 LNHNV and CDR2 YYDKDF (reference sequence). V trim: 1 base; J trim: 9 bases; unmatched bases: 8. The CDR3 sequence holds 15 residues, the cysteine and phenylalanine included. Only the CDR3 part of the read is kept: 45 bases, read in frame from the first base. The immunoSEQ Assay, a bias-controlled multiplex PCR, was used to amplify TCRbeta CDR3 regions from genomic DNA. The original methods were these. Within the assay, amplification of reference gene primers was used to estimate how many nucleated cells each sample contained. To quantify the absolute abundance of each unique TCRbeta CDR3 rearrangement, sequence reads were collapsed and filtered. For each sample, productive Simpson clonality was calculated by taking the square root of Simpson's diversity index across productive rearrangements. The clones in this table, taken by TCRdb from immuneACCESS, are in-frame only. Not every clone is retained; where verified, under half of the shortfall comes from an unresolved V gene, and the cause of the rest is unknown. That table gives V, J and clone size, and the DNA gave D and trimming. Counted in this sample were 130,000 or so clones; more than 75% of them appeared once. The top ten clones comprise 3.9% of the sample.

The sample consisted of peripheral blood. The clonotype originates from a man aged 55 to 70 with acute or convalescent COVID-19. Recombination connected TRBV15 to TRBJ2-3; 9 middle bases align to TRBD1. DNA sequence: TGTGCCACCAGCAGAGTGGGGACAGGGAAGGACACGCAGTATTTT. This translates into CATSRVGTGKDTQYF.